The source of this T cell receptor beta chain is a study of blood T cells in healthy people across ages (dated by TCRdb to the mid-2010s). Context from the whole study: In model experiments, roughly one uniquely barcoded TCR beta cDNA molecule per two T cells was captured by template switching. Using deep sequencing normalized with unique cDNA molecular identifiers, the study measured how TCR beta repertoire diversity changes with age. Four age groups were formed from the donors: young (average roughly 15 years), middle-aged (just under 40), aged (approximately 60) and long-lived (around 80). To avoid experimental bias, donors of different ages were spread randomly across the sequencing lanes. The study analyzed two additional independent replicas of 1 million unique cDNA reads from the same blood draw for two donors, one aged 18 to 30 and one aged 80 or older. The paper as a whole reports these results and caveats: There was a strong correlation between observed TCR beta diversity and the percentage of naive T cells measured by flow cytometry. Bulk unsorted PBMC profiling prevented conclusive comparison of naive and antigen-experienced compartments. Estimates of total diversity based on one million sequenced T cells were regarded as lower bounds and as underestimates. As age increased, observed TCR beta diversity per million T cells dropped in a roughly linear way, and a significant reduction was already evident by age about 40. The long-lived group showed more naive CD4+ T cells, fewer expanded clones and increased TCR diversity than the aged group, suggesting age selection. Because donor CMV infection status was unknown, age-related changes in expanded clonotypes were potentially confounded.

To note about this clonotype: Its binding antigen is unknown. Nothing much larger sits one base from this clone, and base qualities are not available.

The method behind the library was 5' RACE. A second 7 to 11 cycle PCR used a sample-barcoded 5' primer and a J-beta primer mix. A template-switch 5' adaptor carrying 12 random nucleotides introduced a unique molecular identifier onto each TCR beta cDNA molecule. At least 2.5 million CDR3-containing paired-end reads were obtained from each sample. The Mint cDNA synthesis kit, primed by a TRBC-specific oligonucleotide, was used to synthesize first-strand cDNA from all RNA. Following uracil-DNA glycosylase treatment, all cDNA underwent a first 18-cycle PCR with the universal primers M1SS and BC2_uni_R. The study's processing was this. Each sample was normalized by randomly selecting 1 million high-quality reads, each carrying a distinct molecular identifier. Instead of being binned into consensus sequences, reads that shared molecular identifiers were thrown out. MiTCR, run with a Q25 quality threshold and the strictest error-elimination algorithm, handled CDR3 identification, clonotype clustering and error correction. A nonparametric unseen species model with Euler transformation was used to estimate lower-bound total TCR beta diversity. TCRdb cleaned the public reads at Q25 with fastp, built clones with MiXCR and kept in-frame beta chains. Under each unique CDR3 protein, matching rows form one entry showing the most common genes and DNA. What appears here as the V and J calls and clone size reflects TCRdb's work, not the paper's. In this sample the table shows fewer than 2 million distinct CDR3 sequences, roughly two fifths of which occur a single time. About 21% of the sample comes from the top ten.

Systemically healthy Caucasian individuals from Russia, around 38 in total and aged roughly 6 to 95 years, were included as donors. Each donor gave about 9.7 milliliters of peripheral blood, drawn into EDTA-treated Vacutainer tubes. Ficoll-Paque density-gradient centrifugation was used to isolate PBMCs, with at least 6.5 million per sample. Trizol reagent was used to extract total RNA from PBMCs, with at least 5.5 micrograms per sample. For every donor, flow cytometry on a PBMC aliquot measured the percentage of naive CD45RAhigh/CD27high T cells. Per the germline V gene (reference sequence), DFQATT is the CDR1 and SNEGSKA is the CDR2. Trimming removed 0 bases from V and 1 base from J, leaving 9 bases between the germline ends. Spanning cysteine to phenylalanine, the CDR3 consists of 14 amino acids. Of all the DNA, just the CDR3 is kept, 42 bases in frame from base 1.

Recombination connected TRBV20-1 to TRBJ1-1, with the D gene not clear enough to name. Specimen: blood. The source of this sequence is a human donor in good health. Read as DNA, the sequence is TGCAGTGCTAGAGATCATATACAGAACACTGAAGCTTTCTTT. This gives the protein CSARDHIQNTEAFF.